This T cell receptor beta chain emerged from a study of T cell responses to AZD1222 COVID-19 vaccine. Whole-study results and caveats: Targets within unmutated variant regions were reportedly found for nearly half of spike-specific TCRs. Clonal diversity may have been underestimated in mostly white British donors.

Note on this clone: What it recognizes is unknown.

The data were produced by immunoSEQ multiplex PCR, yet TCRdb's version contains in-frame clones alone and is incomplete. There are around 80,000 clones in the sample; 70% to 90% occur only once, and roughly a tenth lies in the top ten. CDR3 size: 13 residues. Trimming removed 6 bases from V and 2 bases from J, with 8 bases in between. CDR1 and CDR2 (germline): MNHEY, SVGAGI. The TCR originated in an adult who received the AZD1222 COVID-19 vaccine. The chain recombines TRBV6-5 with TRBJ1-5; D remains ambiguous. The specimen comprised peripheral blood, sampled 28 days after the second AZD1222 dose. Written as DNA, the CDR3 is TGTGCCAGCAGAAGATTCGGCAATCAGCCCCAGCATTTT. Protein: CASRRFGNQPQHF.